The 18 T cell receptor beta chains listed next were all sequenced from one sample in a study of cytomegalovirus exposure and HLA in healthy donors. This PCR relied on a set of 60 Vbeta primers and 13 Jbeta primers. Using immunoSEQ multiplex PCR, the repertoire was profiled, and TCRdb retains in-frame clones only, with some absent. The sample has just over 60,000 clones; over 75% are singletons. Sequenced: PBMCs. Every receptor here comes from a man aged 18 to 30 in good health and CMV-seronegative.

The V gene is TRBV28, the J gene TRBJ2-2; D is unresolved. V gave up 5 bases and J gave up 6 bases, with 10 bases separating them. The CDR3 covers 13 residues. CDR1 MDHEN and CDR2 SYDVKM come from the germline V gene. Here the CDR3 reads CASSLRLPGELFF. CDR3 nucleotides: TGTGCCAGCAGTCTCAGGTTGCCCGGGGAGCTGTTTTTT.

This clone came up once. V gene TRBV10-3 combines with J gene TRBJ2-1; 8 bases fit TRBD2. There are 13 residues in the CDR3. CDR1 and CDR2 (germline): ENHRY, SYGVKD. J was trimmed by 4 bases and V by 8 bases; bases with no gene match: 4. CDR3 nucleotides: TGTGCCATCTTTAGCGGGGTATACAATGAGCAGTTCTTC. Its protein product is CAIFSGVYNEQFF.

The CDR3 DNA follows: TGTGCCAGCAGTCAACGGGGGGCCGAGACCCAGTACTTC. It encodes CASSQRGAETQYF. The V and J genes are TRBV9 and TRBJ2-5, with a weak D call TRBD2 (7 bases). The CDR3 extends over 13 amino acids. The germline CDR1 and CDR2 sequences are SGDLS and YYNGEE. V dropped 5 bases and J dropped 5 bases, with 13 bases sitting between them.

The V call is TRBV5-8, the J call TRBJ2-1; 10 bases line up with TRBD2. With 0 bases clipped from V and 14 bases from J, the junction kept 11 bases outside the gene matches. Germline V gene data show CDR1 as SGHTS and CDR2 as YDEGEE. This CDR3 has 15 residues. The CDR3 here is CASSLGASGGSPKFF. In DNA, the CDR3 is TGTGCCAGCAGCTTGGGGGCTAGCGGGGGATCCCCTAAGTTCTTC. The full variable domain, its missing parts supplied by reference TRBV5-8 and TRBJ2-1, is EAGVTQSPTHLIKTRGQQATLRCSPISGHTSVYWYQQALGLGLQFLLWYDEGEERNRGNFPPRFSGRQFPNYSSELNVNALELEDSALYLCASSLGASGGSPKFFGPGTRLTVL.

This chain joins TRBV4-1 and TRBJ1-4, with D perhaps matching TRBD1 (6 bases). V was trimmed by 0 bases and J by 7 bases, leaving 12 bases between them. The CDR3 runs 15 residues. Germline CDR1 is MGHRA and CDR2 is YSYEKL. CDR3 nucleotide sequence: TGCGCCAGCAGCCAAGAGGGAGGGGGAGGTGAAAAACTGTTTTTT. Translated: CASSQEGGGGEKLFF.

The CDR3 nucleotides read TGTGCCAGCAGCCCCAACTCTGGAGCTAACTATGGCTACACCTTC. Translated, it gives CASSPNSGANYGYTF. The V call is TRBV6-5, the J call TRBJ1-2; no clear D. This CDR3 region has 15 residues. The V end lost 6 bases, the J end lost 0 bases, and 14 bases lay between the germline ends. Germline V lookup: CDR1 MNHEY, CDR2 SVGAGI.

The chain combines TRBV4-1 with TRBJ1-5; D might be TRBD1 (5 bases). The CDR3 loop spans 14 amino acids. V was pared by 0 bases and J by 5 bases, with 8 bases between. CDR1 MGHRA and CDR2 YSYEKL come from the germline V gene. The CDR3 coding sequence is TGCGCCAGCAGCCAAGACGGAGGGGATCAGCCCCAGCATTTT. Its translation is CASSQDGGDQPQHF.

This clone was seen a single time. This chain uses TRBV5-4 with TRBJ2-3; D is uncertain. V gave up 1 base and J gave up 7 bases, with 7 bases separating them. Per germline, CDR1 SGHNT and CDR2 YYREEE (reference sequence). This CDR3 is built from 12 residues. The CDR3 DNA follows: TGTGCCAGCAGCTTGTCACTCAATACGCAGTATTTT. Translation: CASSLSLNTQYF.

The chain has TRBV29-1 and TRBJ1-2; 7 bases agree with TRBD1. V dropped 2 bases and J dropped 3; count of bases not matched to a gene: 9. The germline V gene has CDR1 SQVTM and CDR2 ANQGSEA. The CDR3 is 15 residues long. The DNA for the CDR3 is TGCAGCGTTGAAACTTGGACAGGACTCTACTATGGCTACACCTTC. This encodes CSVETWTGLYYGYTF.

This CDR3 is CASSRSGGPPDTQYF. CDR3 sequence (DNA): TGTGCCAGCAGCCGTAGCGGGGGGCCCCCAGATACGCAGTATTTT. The chain is built from TRBV9 and TRBJ2-3, with 10 bases fitting TRBD2. The CDR3 sequence is 15 residues long. Trimming at V came to 4 bases and at J to 4 bases, leaving 6 bases not matched to a gene. Germline V gene lookup returns CDR1 SGDLS and CDR2 YYNGEE.

The CDR3 coding sequence is TGTGCCAGCAGCGTTTCCAGGGAACGCGAGCAGTACTTC. Encoded protein: CASSVSREREQYF. This chain connects TRBV7-9 to TRBJ2-7, with D maybe TRBD1 (5 bases). The CDR3 loop spans 13 amino acids. The ends were cut back, 5 bases at V and 6 bases at J, with 14 bases in the middle. Looked up from germline, CDR1 is SEHNR and CDR2 is FQNEAQ (reference sequence).

The chain is built from TRBV7-9 and TRBJ1-3; a possible D gene is TRBD1 (5 bases). There are 15 residues in the CDR3. V shed 3 bases and J shed 3 bases, with 12 bases lying between them. Germline values: CDR1 SEHNR, CDR2 FQNEAQ (reference sequence). The CDR3 sequence: CASSFSRTYGNTIYF. CDR3 sequence (DNA): TGTGCCAGCAGCTTCTCCAGGACATATGGAAACACCATATATTTT.

The V call is TRBV4-1, the J call TRBJ2-7; weak D call: TRBD1 (6 bases). CDR3 size: 13 residues. Trimming stripped 3 bases from V and 3 bases from J, with 9 bases between. The germline V gene has CDR1 MGHRA and CDR2 YSYEKL. DNA of the CDR3: TGCGCCAGCAGCCAGCACAGGGTCTACGAGCAGTACTTC. It is translated as CASSQHRVYEQYF.

This clone was counted a few times. The chain employs TRBV28 and TRBJ2-1; 12 positions match TRBD1. The J segment lost 6 bases and the V segment lost 6 bases, leaving 12 bases of the junction unmatched. Germline lookup yields CDR1 MDHEN and CDR2 SYDVKM. CDR3 length: 17 amino acids. CDR3 loop: CASRHSAGTGGSNEQFF. As DNA, the CDR3 is TGTGCCAGCAGACACTCTGCCGGGACAGGGGGCTCCAATGAGCAGTTCTTC.

The chain has TRBV28 and TRBJ1-5; D unclear. Trimming removed 2 bases from V and 9 bases from J, with 14 bases in between. The CDR3 length is 14 residues. Germline-derived CDR1 and CDR2 are MDHEN and SYDVKM. CDR3: CASSLNVQWRPQHF. Written as DNA, the CDR3 is TGTGCCAGCAGTTTAAATGTCCAATGGAGGCCCCAGCATTTT.

The rearrangement joins TRBV4-2 to TRBJ2-5; D might be TRBD2 (5 bases). The CDR3 sequence is 15 residues long. Trimming left V 0 bases short and J 4 bases short, with 12 bases between. The V gene's germline CDR1 is LGHNA and CDR2 YNFKEQ. In DNA form, the CDR3 reads TGTGCCAGCAGCCAAGATCACGTCAGCGGAGAGACCCAGTACTTC. Its translation: CASSQDHVSGETQYF.

This sequence joins TRBV5-1 and TRBJ1-4, with 9 nucleotides matching TRBD1. This CDR3 is 14 amino acids long. Trimming removed 4 bases from V and 7 bases from J; junction bases left unmatched: 5. The germline CDR1 and CDR2 sequences are SGHRS and YFSETQ. This chain's CDR3 is CASSLGQGSEKLFF. The CDR3 DNA reads as TGCGCCAGCAGCCTTGGACAGGGGAGTGAAAAACTGTTTTTT.

V usage is TRBV6-1 and J usage is TRBJ2-1, with TRBD2 identical over 7 bases. Germline loops: CDR1 MNHNS, CDR2 SASEGT. The CDR3 is made up of 15 amino acids. Losses at the gene ends were 2 bases for V and 7 bases for J; bases not matched to a gene: 8. CDR3 region: CASSETSGVRNEQFF. The CDR3 DNA reads as TGTGCCAGCAGTGAAACCAGCGGGGTAAGGAATGAGCAGTTCTTC.